This passage covers 30 T cell receptor beta chains from one sample sequenced in a study of shared clonotypes between healthy human individuals. Only in-frame clones appear in the TCRdb table, and some are missing; sequencing was by immunoSEQ multiplex PCR. The repertoire holds roughly 1 million clones, about 84% seen once, with under 0.65% in the top ten. Sequences were obtained from memory CD4+ T cells from PBMCs. The subset is: CD45RA-negative fraction. Source of these receptors: a man aged 18 to 30 in good health. Some clones in this sample may be carry-over from other donors' samples.

This clone turned up a few times. The CDR3: CASSDRGTRNTEAFF. CDR3 DNA: TGTGCCAGCAGCGACCGTGGGACAAGGAACACTGAAGCTTTCTTT. The rearrangement joins TRBV9 to TRBJ1-1, with D tentatively TRBD1 (6 bases). The V gene lost 3 bases and the J gene lost 1 base, with 13 bases spanning the gap. Germline V CDR1 and CDR2: SGDLS, YYNGEE. The CDR3 totals 15 residues.

This chain links TRBV28 with TRBJ1-6, with a weak D call TRBD1 (5 bases). V lost 7 bases and J 7 bases, leaving 11 bases between the germline ends. Germline CDR1 is MDHEN and CDR2 is SYDVKM. This CDR3 is 13 amino acids long. CDR3 sequence: CASTRDANSPLHF. CDR3 nucleotides: TGTGCCAGCACCCGGGACGCCAATTCACCCCTCCACTTT. Full variable domain (rest looked up from reference TRBV28 and TRBJ1-6): DVKVTQSSRYLVKRTGEKVFLECVQDMDHENMFWYRQDPGLGLRLIYFSYDVKMKEKGDIPEGYSVSREKKERFSLILESASTNQTSMYLCASTRDANSPLHFGNGTRLTVT.

This clone is a singleton in its sample. The V call is TRBV10-3, the J call TRBJ2-7, with D perhaps given as TRBD1 or TRBD2 (5 bases each). The CDR3 sequence is 13 residues long. Germline lookup yields CDR1 ENHRY and CDR2 SYGVKD. The ends were cut back, 10 bases at V and 2 bases at J, with 15 bases in the middle. The CDR3 DNA follows: TGTGCCAGCTTGGGGGACCGTACCTACGAGCAGTACTTC. This translates into CASLGDRTYEQYF.

The rearrangement joins TRBV30 to TRBJ2-7; D gene unclear. Germline V CDR1 and CDR2: GTSNPN, SVGIG (reference sequence). Between the trimmed V and J ends, which lost 5 bases and 0 bases, there was a span of 8 bases. CDR3 length: 12 amino acids. CDR3 region: CAWGGDSYEQYF. CDR3 nucleotide sequence: TGTGCCTGGGGCGGTGACTCCTACGAGCAGTACTTC.

This clone was observed a few times. The chain links TRBV6-1 to TRBJ1-5; D not certain. This CDR3 contains 15 residues. V was trimmed by 4 bases and J by 0 bases, leaving 10 bases between them. Germline-derived CDR1 and CDR2 are MNHNS and SASEGT. The CDR3 is CASSAGGGSNQPQHF. CDR3 sequence (DNA): TGTGCCAGCAGTGCCGGAGGCGGTAGCAATCAGCCCCAGCATTTT.

This clone was seen more than once but under ten times. This chain joins TRBV28 and TRBJ2-2; the D gene is possibly TRBD1 (5 bases). V was cut by 6 bases and J by 4 bases, with 15 bases left in between. Germline assignment: CDR1 MDHEN and CDR2 SYDVKM. CDR3 length equals 15 residues. The CDR3 reads CASRSPRRATGELFF. In DNA form, the CDR3 reads TGTGCCAGCAGATCCCCTCGCAGGGCCACCGGGGAGCTGTTTTTT.

CDR3: CASSLNRLNTEAFF. The CDR3 DNA sequence: TGTGCCAGCAGCTTAAACAGACTGAACACTGAAGCTTTCTTT. The V gene is TRBV7-3, the J gene TRBJ1-1; D not certain. The CDR3 runs to 14 residues. Trimming left V 1 base short and J 0 bases short, with 6 bases between. The germline V gene encodes CDR1 SGHTA and CDR2 FQGTGA. Full variable domain (outside the CDR3, taken from reference TRBV7-3 and TRBJ1-1): GAGVSQTPSNKVTEKGKYVELRCDPISGHTALYWYRQSLGQGPEFLIYFQGTGAADDSGLPNDRFFAVRPEGSVSTLKIQRTERGDSAVYLCASSLNRLNTEAFFGQGTRLTVV.

This clone was seen just once. The J gene is TRBJ2-2, the V gene TRBV9; possible D gene TRBD2, 5 bases. CDR3 size: 15 residues. The germline gives CDR1 SGDLS, CDR2 YYNGEE. The ends were cut back, 4 bases at V and 4 bases at J, with 14 bases in the middle. The CDR3 coding sequence is TGTGCCAGCAGCCCCCGGGGTGTCGGCACCGGGGAGCTGTTTTTT. Translating gives CASSPRGVGTGELFF. Full variable domain (outside the CDR3, taken from reference TRBV9 and TRBJ2-2): DSGVTQTPKHLITATGQRVTLRCSPRSGDLSVYWYQQSLDQGLQFLIQYYNGEERAKGNILERFSAQQFPDLHSELNLSSLELGDSALYFCASSPRGVGTGELFFGEGSRLTVL.

J is TRBJ2-1 and V is TRBV7-8, with 8 bases aligning to TRBD2. This CDR3 is built from 15 residues. Germline V gene sequence: CDR1 SGHVS, CDR2 FQNEAQ. Losses at the gene ends were 7 bases for V and 0 bases for J; bases not matched to a gene: 5. The CDR3 spells CASTGGARSYNEQFF. The CDR3 DNA reads TGTGCCAGCACCGGGGGGGCCCGCTCCTACAATGAGCAGTTCTTC.

The chain links TRBV19 to TRBJ2-2, with a tentative D call TRBD2 (6 bases). Trimming pared 5 bases from V and 4 bases from J, leaving 8 bases between. The CDR3 totals 13 residues. Germline-derived CDR1 and CDR2 are LNHDA and SQIVND (reference sequence). The CDR3 DNA is TGTGCCAGTAGTCGGGGACTCACCGGGGAGCTGTTTTTT. This sequence encodes CASSRGLTGELFF.

The chain employs TRBV5-4 and TRBJ2-2; possibly TRBD2 for D (6 bases). The CDR3 totals 14 residues. Per the germline V gene, CDR1 is SGHNT and CDR2 is YYREEE (reference sequence). V dropped 5 bases and J dropped 7 bases, with 15 bases sitting between them. CDR3 sequence reads: CASSLEWEDGELFF. CDR3 DNA: TGTGCCAGCAGTTTAGAGTGGGAGGACGGGGAGCTGTTTTTT.

The chain employs TRBV5-4 and TRBJ2-2; tentative D call: TRBD1 (5 bases). Germline lookup yields CDR1 SGHNT and CDR2 YYREEE (reference sequence). The germline V and J ends were trimmed by 4 bases and 0 bases, with 7 bases remaining between them. CDR3 length: 14 residues. In nucleotides, the CDR3 is TGTGCCAGCAGCCCGGACACGAACACCGGGGAGCTGTTTTTT. Residues: CASSPDTNTGELFF.

The rearrangement uses TRBV27 and TRBJ2-7; 15 positions agree with TRBD2. V shed 8 bases, J shed 3 bases, and the junction held 11 bases outside the gene matches. CDR3 size: 17 residues. Germline V gives CDR1 MNHEY, CDR2 SMNVEV (reference sequence). This chain's CDR3 is CASGRTSGRGPSYEQYF. The CDR3 bases are TGTGCCAGCGGCCGGACTAGCGGGAGGGGACCAAGCTACGAGCAGTACTTC.

This clone has more than one count but fewer than ten. The V gene is TRBV4-2, the J gene TRBJ1-4; TRBD1 might be the D (6 bases). The CDR3 is 14 amino acids. Germline CDR1 reads LGHNA; CDR2 reads YNFKEQ. V was trimmed by 4 bases and J by 5 bases, leaving 11 bases between them. The CDR3 coding sequence is TGTGCCAGCAGCCTCGACGGACAGAATGAAAAACTGTTTTTT. Translating it yields CASSLDGQNEKLFF.

A single count supports this clone. The J gene is TRBJ1-2, the V gene TRBV6-6; D not resolved. Germline-derived CDR1 and CDR2 are MNHNY and SVGAGI (reference sequence). The V end lost 6 bases, the J end lost 5 bases, and 13 bases lay between the germline ends. The CDR3 covers 13 residues. This CDR3 reads CASSPRGEYGYTF. The CDR3 coding sequence is TGTGCCAGCAGCCCTCGGGGAGAATATGGCTACACCTTC.

This clone was counted once. The J gene is TRBJ2-3, the V gene TRBV5-1; weak D call: TRBD2 (6 bases). Trimming cost V 2 bases and J 4 bases, with 17 bases left between them. The V gene's germline CDR1 is SGHRS and CDR2 YFSETQ. This CDR3 region has 16 residues. The CDR3 region is CASSLGWGVDPDTQYF. The CDR3 coding sequence is TGCGCCAGCAGCTTAGGATGGGGGGTTGACCCAGATACGCAGTATTTT.

This rearrangement joins TRBV2 to TRBJ2-7, with 9 bases fitting TRBD1. V trimming: 6 bases; J trimming: 1 base; junction bases outside the gene matches: 4. This CDR3 has 14 amino acids. The germline gives CDR1 SNHLY, CDR2 FYNNEI. CDR3 sequence reads: CASSRTGASYEQYF. In nucleotides, the CDR3 is TGTGCCAGCAGCAGGACAGGGGCATCCTACGAGCAGTACTTC.

This chain uses TRBV30 with TRBJ2-3, with D tentatively TRBD2 (6 bases). Trimming removed 2 bases at V and 3 bases at J, with 15 bases between. Looked up from germline, CDR1 is GTSNPN and CDR2 is SVGIG (reference sequence). The CDR3 runs 15 residues. CDR3 amino acids: CAWSTGASLTDTQYF. Here the CDR3 DNA reads TGTGCCTGGAGTACGGGAGCAAGCCTGACAGATACGCAGTATTTT.

The V call is TRBV2, the J call TRBJ2-5, with D unclear. The V end lost 4 bases, the J end lost 5 bases, and 14 bases lay between the germline ends. The CDR3 covers 14 residues. The V gene's germline CDR1 is SNHLY and CDR2 FYNNEI. CDR3 DNA: TGTGCCAGCAGTGTGGAGCTGTTACTGGAGACCCAGTACTTC. Translated: CASSVELLLETQYF. The full variable domain, in which reference TRBV2 and TRBJ2-5 provide the parts outside the CDR3, is EPEVTQTPSHQVTQMGQEVILRCVPISNHLYFYWYRQILGQKVEFLVSFYNNEISEKSEIFDDQFSVERPDGSNFTLKIRSTKLEDSAMYFCASSVELLLETQYFGPGTRLLVL.

This clone was picked up one time. The chain couples TRBV6-5 to TRBJ2-3; 8 bases match TRBD2. Germline V lookup: CDR1 MNHEY, CDR2 SVGAGI. The V gene end was trimmed by 6 bases and the J gene end by 4 bases; junction bases not matched to a gene: 9. This CDR3 region has 15 residues. CDR3 DNA sequence: TGTGCCAGCAGCCCCCCGGGGGGGAGGTCAGATACGCAGTATTTT. This sequence encodes CASSPPGGRSDTQYF.

This clone was counted between two and nine times. The gene calls are TRBV20-1 and TRBJ1-5, with D unresolved. The V gene lost 7 bases and the J gene lost 9 bases, with 7 bases spanning the gap. The CDR3 covers 9 residues. In germline, CDR1 is DFQATT, CDR2 SNEGSKA (reference sequence). The CDR3 region is CSVGRPQHF. The CDR3 DNA reads TGCAGTGTGGGTAGGCCCCAGCATTTT.

This chain connects TRBV6-5 to TRBJ2-7; D remains unclear. The V gene's germline CDR1 is MNHEY and CDR2 SVGAGI. V was clipped by 4 bases and J by 11 bases, with 24 bases between them. The CDR3 consists of 15 residues. The CDR3 sequence is CASSSPRRALLSEYF. Written as DNA, the CDR3 is TGTGCCAGCAGTTCACCACGCCGGGCCTTACTATCCGAGTACTTC.

The chain employs TRBV7-4 and TRBJ1-2; the D is unclear. Germline V gives CDR1 SGHVT, CDR2 SQSDAQ. V lost 6 bases and J lost 8, with 19 bases in between. The CDR3 length is 14 residues. The DNA of the CDR3 is TGTGCCAGCAGTCGTCTGGTAGAGGGAGGGGGCTACACCTTC. Translating it yields CASSRLVEGGGYTF.

This clone was detected only once. The V gene is TRBV2, the J gene TRBJ2-7; D unclear. Trimming took off 6 bases at V and 6 bases at J, with 15 bases between the two ends. CDR3 size: 13 residues. CDR1 and CDR2 from the germline V gene are SNHLY and FYNNEI. In DNA, the CDR3 is TGTGCCAGCAGGGGTATTGTTAGTTTCGAGCAGTACTTC. Translation: CASRGIVSFEQYF.

The chain is built from TRBV7-2 and TRBJ2-3, with D tentatively TRBD1 or TRBD2 (5 bases each). Trimming took off 2 bases at V and 4 bases at J, with 10 bases between the two ends. CDR1 and CDR2 (germline): SGHTA, FQGNSA. The CDR3 spans 14 residues. CDR3 region: CASSLSGPPDTQYF. CDR3 coding DNA: TGTGCCAGCAGCTTATCGGGGCCACCAGATACGCAGTATTTT.

The chain links TRBV6-4 to TRBJ2-4; D is perhaps TRBD2 (7 bases). This CDR3 spans 17 amino acids. Germline assignment: CDR1 MRHNA and CDR2 SNTAGT. The ends were cut back, 9 bases at V and 1 base at J, with 22 bases in the middle. DNA for the CDR3: TGTGCCAGATCGTGGCCTGCGGGGGCTCGGGCCAAAAACATTCAGTACTTC. Its translation: CARSWPAGARAKNIQYF.

V gene TRBV19 combines with J gene TRBJ1-2; 8 nucleotides agree with TRBD1. The CDR3 is 14 residues long. Per germline, CDR1 LNHDA and CDR2 SQIVND (reference sequence). Trimming at V came to 5 bases and at J to 5 bases, leaving 7 bases not matched to a gene. The CDR3 sequence is CASSPGQANYGYTF. In DNA, the CDR3 is TGTGCCAGTAGTCCGGGACAGGCGAATTATGGCTACACCTTC.

The chain joins TRBV25-1 to TRBJ1-5; D is uncertain. The CDR3 runs to 15 residues. V was shortened by 6 bases and J by 1 base, with 13 bases between the two germline ends. CDR1 MGHDK and CDR2 SYGVNS come from the germline V gene. CDR3 residues: CASSPGEWSNQPQHF. The CDR3 nucleotides read TGTGCCAGCAGCCCTGGGGAGTGGAGCAATCAGCCCCAGCATTTT. Full variable domain (outside the CDR3, taken from reference TRBV25-1 and TRBJ1-5): EADIYQTPRYLVIGTGKKITLECSQTMGHDKMYWYQQDPGMELHLIHYSYGVNSTEKGDLSSESTVSRIRTEHFPLTLESARPSHTSQYLCASSPGEWSNQPQHFGDGTRLSIL.

The chain links TRBV5-1 to TRBJ2-7; 9 bases agree with TRBD2. Germline CDR1 and CDR2: SGHRS and YFSETQ. V lost 1 base to trimming and J lost 3 bases; unmatched junction nucleotides: 11. The CDR3 is 17 residues long. For the CDR3, the DNA is TGCGCCAGCAGCTTGTCTAGCGGGGCTAACGTACTCTACGAGCAGTACTTC. This gives the protein CASSLSSGANVLYEQYF.

The gene calls are TRBV7-9 and TRBJ2-1; D is undetermined. Trimming pared 8 bases from V and 0 bases from J, leaving 26 bases between. The CDR3 loop spans 19 amino acids. In germline, CDR1 is SEHNR, CDR2 FQNEAQ (reference sequence). The CDR3 nucleotides are TGTGCCAGCGCCCAACCACCGTCGGCTCCGACTTTCTCCTACAATGAGCAGTTCTTC. This gives the protein CASAQPPSAPTFSYNEQFF.